This entry lists 25 T cell receptor beta chains sequenced from one sample in a study of cytotoxic CD8 clonotypes in ibrutinib-treated CLL. Here immunoSEQ multiplex PCR was the method, and the copy in TCRdb shows in-frame clones only, minus some. The table shows approximately 32,000 clones, with 69% occurring only once. This specimen consisted of PBMCs, obtained before ibrutinib treatment. The receptors stem from a human donor with chronic lymphocytic leukemia.

The V call is TRBV5-1, the J call TRBJ2-2; no clear D. Trimming removed 3 bases at V and 5 bases at J, with 11 bases between. CDR3 size: 14 residues. CDR1 and CDR2 from the germline V gene are SGHRS and YFSETQ. The CDR3 is CASSYGGETGELFF. CDR3 DNA: TGCGCCAGCAGCTATGGCGGCGAGACCGGGGAGCTGTTTTTT.

The chain has TRBV7-9 and TRBJ2-5; TRBD2 aligns across 13 bases. There are 16 residues in the CDR3. V lost 8 bases to trimming and J lost 5 bases; unmatched junction nucleotides: 11. In germline, CDR1 is SEHNR, CDR2 FQNEAQ (reference sequence). CDR3 sequence (DNA): TGTGCCAGCGGGTGGACTAGCGGGAGTTTAGCGGAGACCCAGTACTTC. Protein sequence: CASGWTSGSLAETQYF.

The chain has TRBV5-1 and TRBJ2-1; TRBD2 matches at 11 bases. The CDR3 is 16 amino acids. CDR1 SGHRS and CDR2 YFSETQ come from the germline V gene. With V trimmed by 0 bases and J by 6 bases, 5 bases remained unmatched. CDR3 in DNA: TGCGCCAGCAGCTTGGGGCTAGCGGGGGGAAGCAATGAGCAGTTCTTC. Its translation: CASSLGLAGGSNEQFF.

The V and J genes are TRBV30 and TRBJ2-5; 8 bases are a match to TRBD1. The CDR3 totals 14 residues. Unmatched junction bases numbered 10, after V lost 3 bases and J lost 7 bases. CDR1 and CDR2 (germline): GTSNPN, SVGIG (reference sequence). In DNA, the CDR3 is TGTGCCTGGAGCCAGACAGGGGTTTCAAGGACCCAGTACTTC. It codes for CAWSQTGVSRTQYF.

The chain couples TRBV6-7 to TRBJ2-3; 11 nucleotides line up with TRBD2. TRBV6-7 has ORF status, its function being uncertain. This CDR3 is 17 amino acids long. After removal of 0 bases from V and 0 bases from J, the junction contained 2 bases not matched to a gene. The CDR3 sequence is CASSYSRLAGSTDTQYF. The CDR3 nucleotides read TGTGCCAGCAGTTACTCGAGACTAGCGGGAAGCACAGATACGCAGTATTTT.

Remarks on this clone: One junction end does not reproduce the germline sequence, and a read error may be involved. The chain couples TRBV7-9 to TRBJ2-7; 10 nucleotides align to TRBD2. The germline gives CDR1 SEHNR, CDR2 FQNEAQ (reference sequence). The CDR3 has 14 amino acids. The DNA of the CDR3 is TGTGCCAGCAGCCTAGCGGGAGACTCAAGCGAGCAGTACTTC. Protein sequence: CASSLAGDSSEQYF.

This chain links TRBV4-1 with TRBJ2-5; D unresolved. CDR1 and CDR2 from the germline V gene are MGHRA and YSYEKL. The CDR3 runs to 14 residues. V was pared by 1 base and J by 1 base, with 7 bases between. CDR3 sequence reads: CASSQVRLQETQYF. CDR3 nucleotide sequence: TGCGCCAGCAGCCAAGTGAGGCTCCAAGAGACCCAGTACTTC.

This clone showed up just a few times. The chain recombines TRBV6-6 with TRBJ2-7, with 10 bases matching TRBD1. The CDR3 contains 14 residues. The ends lost 8 bases at V and 2 bases at J; junction bases unmatched: 6. Germline loops: CDR1 MNHNY, CDR2 SVGAGI (reference sequence). This chain's CDR3 is CASLLGTGAYEQYF. CDR3 DNA sequence: TGTGCCAGCCTTCTCGGGACAGGGGCCTACGAGCAGTACTTC.

This clone was recorded only once. This chain uses TRBV2 with TRBJ2-3; 7 bases are shared with TRBD2. V was clipped by 4 bases and J by 2 bases; unmatched bases: 6. Germline V gives CDR1 SNHLY, CDR2 FYNNEI. The CDR3 has 15 residues. Here the CDR3 DNA reads TGTGCCAGCAGTGCAACTAGCGAGACCACAGATACGCAGTATTTT. Amino acid sequence: CASSATSETTDTQYF.

This clone was observed a few times. The chain employs TRBV5-5 and TRBJ1-1; no clear D gene. This CDR3 is built from 12 residues. Germline CDR1 SGHKS, CDR2 YYEKEE (reference sequence). Between the trimmed V and J ends, which lost 0 bases and 0 bases, there was a span of 0 bases. CDR3: CASSLVNTEAFF. CDR3 DNA: TGTGCCAGCAGCTTGGTGAACACTGAAGCTTTCTTT.

V usage is TRBV25-1 and J usage is TRBJ2-7; perhaps TRBD1 as D (6 bases). The germline V gene encodes CDR1 MGHDK and CDR2 SYGVNS. V was trimmed by 3 bases and J by 5 bases, leaving 23 bases between them. The CDR3 runs to 17 residues. The CDR3 region is CASSERKQGRRLDEQYF. The CDR3 bases are TGTGCCAGCAGTGAGCGAAAACAGGGACGGAGGCTCGACGAGCAGTACTTC.

The CDR3, as DNA: TGTGCCAGCAGCCAATGGAGGACGGGTTATGGCTACACCTTC. This sequence encodes CASSQWRTGYGYTF. This chain links TRBV16 with TRBJ1-2; D is unresolved. The CDR3 covers 14 residues. CDR1 is KGHSY, CDR2 FQNENV, per germline. Trimming removed 1 base from V and 5 bases from J, with 11 bases in between.

Details on this clone: The junction and the germline gene differ at one end; a read error may be behind it. This chain uses TRBV11-2 with TRBJ2-1; 8 positions agree with TRBD1. The CDR3 loop spans 17 amino acids. Germline V gene data show CDR1 as SGHAT and CDR2 as FQNNGV. The CDR3 sequence is CASSLEIPGQAYNEQFF. In DNA form, the CDR3 reads TGTGCCAGCAGCTTAGAAATACCGGGACAGGCCTATAATGAGCAGTTCTTC.

V usage is TRBV28 and J usage is TRBJ2-7; no clear D. Trimming shortened V by 6 bases and J by 3 bases, and 6 bases separated the two germline ends. The CDR3 sequence is 11 residues long. Germline values: CDR1 MDHEN, CDR2 SYDVKM. The CDR3 DNA sequence: TGTGCCAGCAGCTCCTACTACGAGCAGTACTTC. Amino acids: CASSSYYEQYF.

Only a few counts were recorded for this clone. The chain combines TRBV30 with TRBJ2-3; D gene uncertain. The CDR3 has 11 residues. Trimming stripped 3 bases from V and 9 bases from J, with 10 bases between. In germline, CDR1 is GTSNPN, CDR2 SVGIG (reference sequence). The DNA for the CDR3 is TGTGCCTGGAGGGTTAGCTTAACGCAGTATTTT. Encoded protein: CAWRVSLTQYF.

V and J are TRBV5-6 and TRBJ2-7, with TRBD2 identical over 12 bases. Germline CDR1 reads SGHDT; CDR2 reads YYEEEE. This CDR3 region has 19 residues. V shed 4 bases and J 4 bases; nucleotides not matched to a gene: 18. The chain's CDR3 is CASSPNRASGRAIIYEQYF. The CDR3 nucleotides read TGTGCCAGCAGCCCTAATCGGGCTAGCGGGAGGGCCATAATATACGAGCAGTACTTC. Together with reference TRBV5-6 and TRBJ2-7, the CDR3 gives the full variable domain: DAGVTQSPTHLIKTRGQQVTLRCSPKSGHDTVSWYQQALGQGPQFIFQYYEEEERQRGNFPDRFSGHQFPNYSSELNVNALLLGDSALYLCASSPNRASGRAIIYEQYFGPGTRLTVT.

The V call is TRBV28, the J call TRBJ1-2; 9 bases are a match to TRBD1. This CDR3 region has 17 residues. With 5 bases clipped from V and 9 bases from J, the junction kept 19 bases outside the gene matches. Germline V gene data show CDR1 as MDHEN and CDR2 as SYDVKM. CDR3 sequence: CASSVAAIQGAISSYTF. For the CDR3, the DNA is TGTGCCAGCAGTGTAGCCGCAATACAGGGGGCAATCTCTAGCTACACCTTC.

The rearrangement joins TRBV5-1 to TRBJ2-3; 10 bases are a match to TRBD1. The germline CDR1 and CDR2 sequences are SGHRS and YFSETQ. V dropped 0 bases and J dropped 2; count of bases not matched to a gene: 6. CDR3 size: 17 residues. In nucleotides, the CDR3 is TGCGCCAGCAGCTTGGGCGCGACAGGGGGCCTCACAGATACGCAGTATTTT. Encoded protein: CASSLGATGGLTDTQYF.

This sequence joins TRBV7-3 and TRBJ2-1, with D uncertain. V was pared by 4 bases and J by 7 bases, with 11 bases between. CDR3 length: 13 residues. CDR1 and CDR2 (germline): SGHTA, FQGTGA. The DNA of the CDR3 is TGTGCCAGCAGCTCACAAAAAAGAAATGAGCAGTTCTTC. Amino acids: CASSSQKRNEQFF.

DNA for the CDR3: TGCGCCAGCAGCCTCGGAGGGGCTGGAAACACCATATATTTT. It specifies CASSLGGAGNTIYF. V is TRBV4-1 and J is TRBJ1-3; TRBD1 might be the D (5 bases). Germline V lookup: CDR1 MGHRA, CDR2 YSYEKL. Trimming shortened V by 4 bases and J by 2 bases, and 9 bases separated the two germline ends. The CDR3 covers 14 residues.

This clone was seen a few times. The V call is TRBV28, the J call TRBJ2-7, with D perhaps matching TRBD1 (6 bases). Trimming took off 3 bases at V and 9 bases at J, with 21 bases between the two ends. The germline CDR1 and CDR2 sequences are MDHEN and SYDVKM. CDR3 length: 15 amino acids. CDR3 DNA: TGTGCCAGCAGTTTTCCCGGGGCAGGGGAACGCTCGCAGTACTTC. Translated: CASSFPGAGERSQYF.

The V gene is TRBV7-9, the J gene TRBJ1-4; no clear D. Trimming cost V 1 base and J 8 bases, with 8 bases left between them. In germline, CDR1 is SEHNR, CDR2 FQNEAQ (reference sequence). This CDR3 is 13 amino acids long. CDR3 protein: CASSLGGLEKLFF. DNA of the CDR3: TGTGCCAGCAGCTTAGGAGGCCTCGAAAAACTGTTTTTT.

The chain carries TRBV6-5 and TRBJ2-2; a possible D gene is TRBD2 (5 bases). Germline V gene lookup returns CDR1 MNHEY and CDR2 SVGAGI. Trimming removed 2 bases at V and 2 bases at J, with 12 bases between. This CDR3 region has 16 residues. CDR3 sequence (DNA): TGTGCCAGCAGTTACGAGTGGCGGGCAAACACCGGGGAGCTGTTTTTT. It translates to CASSYEWRANTGELFF.

The rearrangement joins TRBV9 to TRBJ2-1, with D possibly being TRBD2 (6 bases). The CDR3 loop spans 13 amino acids. Deletions cut 7 bases from V and 4 bases from J, with 12 bases between. The V gene's germline CDR1 is SGDLS and CDR2 YYNGEE. CDR3 DNA: TGTGCCAGCGCGGTTGGGGGGTACAATGAGCAGTTCTTC. Encoded protein: CASAVGGYNEQFF.

The V gene is TRBV11-2, the J gene TRBJ2-5, with D perhaps matching TRBD1 (6 bases). V was trimmed by 1 base and J by 5 bases, leaving 8 bases between them. The germline V gene encodes CDR1 SGHAT and CDR2 FQNNGV. The CDR3 has 13 amino acids. For the CDR3, the DNA is TGTGCCAGCAGCTTAGGACAGGCGGAGACCCAGTACTTC. It translates to CASSLGQAETQYF.